This T cell receptor beta chain stems from a study of cytomegalovirus exposure and HLA in healthy donors. Regarding the study as a whole: A few CMV-associated chains proved CMV antigen-specific in vitro. It was approximately 170 TCR beta chains that were listed as cytomegalovirus-associated.

Germline V gene data show CDR1 as MNHNY and CDR2 as SVGAGI (reference sequence). V lost 5 bases, J lost 9 bases, and 11 bases lay in between. CDR3 size: 13 residues. A note on this clone: What it binds is not known.

Here immunoSEQ multiplex PCR was the method, and the copy in TCRdb shows in-frame clones only, minus some. The repertoire consists of over 150,000 clones, with 85% occurring once and the leading ten covering roughly 15%. The material sequenced was PBMCs. The source of this sequence is a man in his late teens or twenties in good health and CMV-seropositive. The V call is TRBV6-6, the J call TRBJ1-6, with D possibly matching TRBD1 (5 bases). The CDR3 region has the DNA TGTGCCAGCAGTCAGGCCCAGGGTTCACCCCTCCACTTT. Residues: CASSQAQGSPLHF.